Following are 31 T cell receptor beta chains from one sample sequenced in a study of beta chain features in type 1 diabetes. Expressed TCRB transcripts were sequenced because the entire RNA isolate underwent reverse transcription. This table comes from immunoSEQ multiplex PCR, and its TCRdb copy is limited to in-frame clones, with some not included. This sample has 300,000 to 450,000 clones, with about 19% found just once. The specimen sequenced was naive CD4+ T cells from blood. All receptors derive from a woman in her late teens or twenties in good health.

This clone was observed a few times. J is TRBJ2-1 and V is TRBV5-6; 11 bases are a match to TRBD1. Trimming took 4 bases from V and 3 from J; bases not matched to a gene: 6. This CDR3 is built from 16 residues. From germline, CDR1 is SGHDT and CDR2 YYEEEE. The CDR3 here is CASSDAGTGGYNEQFF. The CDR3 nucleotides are TGTGCCAGCAGCGACGCCGGGACAGGGGGCTACAATGAGCAGTTCTTC.

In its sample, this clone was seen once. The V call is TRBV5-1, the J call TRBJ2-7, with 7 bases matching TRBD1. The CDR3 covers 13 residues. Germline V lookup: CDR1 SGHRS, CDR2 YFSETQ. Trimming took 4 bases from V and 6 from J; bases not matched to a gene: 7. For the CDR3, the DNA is TGCGCCAGCAGCCTGACAGGGTCTGGCGAGCAGTACTTC. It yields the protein CASSLTGSGEQYF.

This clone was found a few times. CDR3: CASSLPLGLTGELFF. The CDR3 DNA follows: TGCGCCAGCAGCCTCCCGCTGGGCCTCACCGGGGAGCTGTTTTTT. The chain couples TRBV4-1 to TRBJ2-2; D gene uncertain. The ends were cut back, 4 bases at V and 4 bases at J, with 13 bases in the middle. CDR1 and CDR2 from the germline V gene are MGHRA and YSYEKL. This CDR3 region has 15 residues.

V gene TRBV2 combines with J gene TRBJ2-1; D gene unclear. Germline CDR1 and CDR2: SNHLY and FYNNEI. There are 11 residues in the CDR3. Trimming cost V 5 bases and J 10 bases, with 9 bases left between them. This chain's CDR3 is CASSLWAEQFF. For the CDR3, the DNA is TGTGCCAGCAGTCTCTGGGCCGAGCAGTTCTTC.

The chain's CDR3 is CASSPPTSGSYNEQFF. CDR3 bases: TGCGCCAGCAGCCCTCCGACTAGCGGCTCCTACAATGAGCAGTTCTTC. This rearrangement joins TRBV5-1 to TRBJ2-1; 9 bases are shared with TRBD2. Germline V gene sequence: CDR1 SGHRS, CDR2 YFSETQ. Losses at the gene ends were 4 bases for V and 0 bases for J; bases not matched to a gene: 5. The CDR3 length is 16 residues.

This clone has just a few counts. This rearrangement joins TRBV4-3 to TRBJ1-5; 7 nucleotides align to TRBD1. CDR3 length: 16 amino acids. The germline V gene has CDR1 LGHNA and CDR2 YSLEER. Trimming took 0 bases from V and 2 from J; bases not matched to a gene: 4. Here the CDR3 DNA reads TGCGCCAGCAGCCAAGATTGGGGACAGCGCAATCAGCCCCAGCATTTT. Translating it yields CASSQDWGQRNQPQHF.

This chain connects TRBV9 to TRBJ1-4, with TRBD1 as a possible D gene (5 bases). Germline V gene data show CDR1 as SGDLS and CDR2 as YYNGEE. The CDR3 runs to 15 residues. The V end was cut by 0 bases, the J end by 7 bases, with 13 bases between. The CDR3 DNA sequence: TGTGCCAGCAGCGTAGAGGCGGCCGGGGGTGAAAAACTGTTTTTT. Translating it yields CASSVEAAGGEKLFF.

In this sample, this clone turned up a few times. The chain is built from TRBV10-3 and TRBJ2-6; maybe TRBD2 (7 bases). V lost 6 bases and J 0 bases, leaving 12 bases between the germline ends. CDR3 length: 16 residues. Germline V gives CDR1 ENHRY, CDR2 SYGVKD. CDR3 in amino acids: CAIRTGGHSGANVLTF. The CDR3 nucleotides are TGTGCCATCAGGACGGGGGGCCACTCTGGGGCCAACGTCCTGACTTTC.

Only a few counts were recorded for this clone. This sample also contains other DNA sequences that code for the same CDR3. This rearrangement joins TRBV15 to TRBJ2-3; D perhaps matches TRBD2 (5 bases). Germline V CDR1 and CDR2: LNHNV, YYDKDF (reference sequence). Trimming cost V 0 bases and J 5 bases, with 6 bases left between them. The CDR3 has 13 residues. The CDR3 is CATSRDRGDTQYF. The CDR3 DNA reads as TGTGCCACCAGCAGAGATCGGGGAGATACGCAGTATTTT.

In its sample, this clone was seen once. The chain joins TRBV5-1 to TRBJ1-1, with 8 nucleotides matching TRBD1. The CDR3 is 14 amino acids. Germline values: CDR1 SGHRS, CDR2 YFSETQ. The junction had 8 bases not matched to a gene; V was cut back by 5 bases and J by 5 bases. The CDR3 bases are TGCGCCAGCAGAACCGGACAGGGTCGGACTGAAGCTTTCTTT. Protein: CASRTGQGRTEAFF.

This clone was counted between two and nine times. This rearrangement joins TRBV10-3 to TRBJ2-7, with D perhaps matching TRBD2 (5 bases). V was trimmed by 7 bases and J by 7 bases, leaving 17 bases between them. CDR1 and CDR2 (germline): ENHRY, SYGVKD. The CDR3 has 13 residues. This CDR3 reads CAIKTQEVQEQYF. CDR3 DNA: TGTGCCATCAAAACCCAGGAGGTCCAGGAGCAGTACTTC.

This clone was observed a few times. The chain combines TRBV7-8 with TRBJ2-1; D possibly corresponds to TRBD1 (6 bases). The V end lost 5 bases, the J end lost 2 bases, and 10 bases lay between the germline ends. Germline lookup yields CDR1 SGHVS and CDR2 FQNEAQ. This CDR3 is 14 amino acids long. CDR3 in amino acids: CASSTRTAYNEQFF. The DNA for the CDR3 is TGTGCCAGCAGCACCAGGACAGCCTACAATGAGCAGTTCTTC.

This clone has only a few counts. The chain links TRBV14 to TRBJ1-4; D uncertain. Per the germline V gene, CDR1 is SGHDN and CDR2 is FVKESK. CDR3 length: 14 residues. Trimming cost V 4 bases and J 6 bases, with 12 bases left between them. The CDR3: CASSPRAAYEKLFF. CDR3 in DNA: TGTGCCAGCAGCCCGAGGGCAGCTTATGAAAAACTGTTTTTT.

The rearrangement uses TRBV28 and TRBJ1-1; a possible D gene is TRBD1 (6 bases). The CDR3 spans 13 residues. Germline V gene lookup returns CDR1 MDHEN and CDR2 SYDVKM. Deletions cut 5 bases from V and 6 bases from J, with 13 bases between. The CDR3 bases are TGTGCCAGCAGTAACAGGGCCAGGGCTGAAGCTTTCTTT. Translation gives CASSNRARAEAFF.

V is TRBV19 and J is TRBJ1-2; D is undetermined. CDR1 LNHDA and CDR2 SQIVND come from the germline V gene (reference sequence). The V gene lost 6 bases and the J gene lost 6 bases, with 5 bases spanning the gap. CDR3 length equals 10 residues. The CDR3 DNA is TGTGCCAGTAGCCGGGATGGCTACACCTTC. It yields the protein CASSRDGYTF.

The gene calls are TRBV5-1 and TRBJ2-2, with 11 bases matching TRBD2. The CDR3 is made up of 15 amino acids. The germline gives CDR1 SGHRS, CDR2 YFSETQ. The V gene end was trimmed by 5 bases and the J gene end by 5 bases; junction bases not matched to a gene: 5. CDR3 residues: CASRGLAAGTGELFF. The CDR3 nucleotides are TGCGCCAGCAGGGGACTAGCGGCGGGGACCGGGGAGCTGTTTTTT.

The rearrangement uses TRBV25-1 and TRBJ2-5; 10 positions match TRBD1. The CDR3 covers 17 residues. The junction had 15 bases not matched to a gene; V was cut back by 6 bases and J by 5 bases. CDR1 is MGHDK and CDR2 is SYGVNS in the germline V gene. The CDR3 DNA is TGTGCCAGCAGGACCAGACAGGGGGCTGGTTTGTTGGAGACCCAGTACTTC. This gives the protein CASRTRQGAGLLETQYF.

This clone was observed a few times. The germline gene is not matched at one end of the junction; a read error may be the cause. Here the CDR3 DNA reads TGTGCCAGCACTCCCCAGACTTCTCTCTGCTTC. Residues: CASTPQTSLCF. The chain carries TRBV11-3 and TRBJ2-7, with D uncertain. The CDR3 extends over 11 amino acids. Per germline, CDR1 SGHNT and CDR2 YENEEA.

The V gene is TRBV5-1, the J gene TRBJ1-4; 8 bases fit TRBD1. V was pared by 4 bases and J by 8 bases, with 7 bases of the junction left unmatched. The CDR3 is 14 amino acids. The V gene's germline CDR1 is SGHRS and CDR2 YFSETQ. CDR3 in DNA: TGCGCCAGCAGCCATGGACAGGGCGGAGAAAAACTGTTTTTT. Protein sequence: CASSHGQGGEKLFF.

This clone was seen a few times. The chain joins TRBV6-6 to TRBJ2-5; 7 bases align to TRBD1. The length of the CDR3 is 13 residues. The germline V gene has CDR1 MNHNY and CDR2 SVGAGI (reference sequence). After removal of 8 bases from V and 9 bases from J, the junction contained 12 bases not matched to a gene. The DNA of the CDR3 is TGTGCCAGCTCCCCGGGACAGCTAGGGGCCCAGTACTTC. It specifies CASSPGQLGAQYF.

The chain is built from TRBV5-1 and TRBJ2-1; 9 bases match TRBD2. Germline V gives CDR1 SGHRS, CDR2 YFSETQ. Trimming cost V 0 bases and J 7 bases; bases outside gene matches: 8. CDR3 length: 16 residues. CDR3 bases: TGCGCCAGCAGCTTGGCTCTAGCGGGAAGGGTAAATGAGCAGTTCTTC. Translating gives CASSLALAGRVNEQFF.

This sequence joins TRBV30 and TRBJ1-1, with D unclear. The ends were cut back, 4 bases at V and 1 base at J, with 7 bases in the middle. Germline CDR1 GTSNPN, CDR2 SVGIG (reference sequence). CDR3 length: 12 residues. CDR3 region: CAWTRQNTEAFF. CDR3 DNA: TGTGCCTGGACAAGACAGAACACTGAAGCTTTCTTT.

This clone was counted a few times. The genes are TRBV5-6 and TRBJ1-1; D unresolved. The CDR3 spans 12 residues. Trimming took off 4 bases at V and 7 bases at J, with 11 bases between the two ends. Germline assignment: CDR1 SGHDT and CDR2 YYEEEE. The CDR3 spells CASSVGTNEAFF. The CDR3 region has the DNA TGTGCCAGCAGCGTCGGTACGAATGAAGCTTTCTTT.

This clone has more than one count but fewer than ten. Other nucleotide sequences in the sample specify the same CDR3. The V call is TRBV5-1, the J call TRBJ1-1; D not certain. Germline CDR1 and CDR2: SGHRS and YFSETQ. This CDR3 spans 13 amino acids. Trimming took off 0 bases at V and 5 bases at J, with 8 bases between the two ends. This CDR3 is CASSLVRGTEAFF. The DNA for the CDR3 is TGCGCCAGCAGCTTGGTACGGGGTACTGAAGCTTTCTTT.

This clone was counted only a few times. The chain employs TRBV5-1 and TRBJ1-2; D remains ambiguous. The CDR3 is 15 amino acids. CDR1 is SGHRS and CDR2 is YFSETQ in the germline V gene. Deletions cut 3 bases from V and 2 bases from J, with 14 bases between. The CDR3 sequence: CASSSTGDWNYGYTF. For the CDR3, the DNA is TGCGCCAGCAGCTCGACCGGGGATTGGAACTATGGCTACACCTTC.

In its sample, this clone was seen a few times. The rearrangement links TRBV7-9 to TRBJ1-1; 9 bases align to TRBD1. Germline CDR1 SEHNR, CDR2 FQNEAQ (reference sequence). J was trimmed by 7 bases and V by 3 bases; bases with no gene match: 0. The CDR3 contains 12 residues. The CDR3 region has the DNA TGTGCCAGCAGCTTGGGACAGGGTGAAGCTTTCTTT. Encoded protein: CASSLGQGEAFF.

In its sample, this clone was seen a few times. CDR3 region: CASTPGEGRSAFF. The CDR3 DNA reads as TGTGCCAGCACCCCCGGCGAGGGAAGGTCAGCTTTCTTT. The chain recombines TRBV6-6 with TRBJ1-1; D gene uncertain. Germline assignment: CDR1 MNHNY and CDR2 SVGAGI (reference sequence). The CDR3 has 13 residues. Trimming removed 7 bases at V and 10 bases at J, with 19 bases between.

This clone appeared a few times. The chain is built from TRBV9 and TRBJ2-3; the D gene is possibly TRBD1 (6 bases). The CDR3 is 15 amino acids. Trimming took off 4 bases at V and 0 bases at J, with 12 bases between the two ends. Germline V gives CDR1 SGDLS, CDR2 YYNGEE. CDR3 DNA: TGTGCCAGCAGCCAAGGGGGTTGGAGCACAGATACGCAGTATTTT. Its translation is CASSQGGWSTDTQYF.

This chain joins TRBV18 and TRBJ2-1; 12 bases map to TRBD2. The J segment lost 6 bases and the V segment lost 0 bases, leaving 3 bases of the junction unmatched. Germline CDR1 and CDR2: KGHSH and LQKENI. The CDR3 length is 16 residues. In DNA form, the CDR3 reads TGTGCCAGCTCACCACCGCTAGCGGGAGGGCCCAATGAGCAGTTCTTC. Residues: CASSPPLAGGPNEQFF. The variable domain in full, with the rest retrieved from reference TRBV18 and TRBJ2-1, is NAGVMQNPRHLVRRRGQEARLRCSPMKGHSHVYWYRQLPEEGLKFMVYLQKENIIDESGMPKERFSAEFPKEGPSILRIQQVVRGDSAAYFCASSPPLAGGPNEQFFGPGTRLTVL.

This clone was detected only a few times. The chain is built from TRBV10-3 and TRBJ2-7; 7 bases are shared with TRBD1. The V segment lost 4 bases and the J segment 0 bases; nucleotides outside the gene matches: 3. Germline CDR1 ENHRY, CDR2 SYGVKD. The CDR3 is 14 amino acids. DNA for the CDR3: TGTGCCATCAGTGCGACAGGGAGCTCCTACGAGCAGTACTTC. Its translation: CAISATGSSYEQYF.

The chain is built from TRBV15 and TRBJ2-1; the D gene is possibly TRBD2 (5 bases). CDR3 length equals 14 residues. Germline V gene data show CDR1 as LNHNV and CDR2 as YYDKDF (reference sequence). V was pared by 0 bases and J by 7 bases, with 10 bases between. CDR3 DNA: TGTGCCACCAGCAGAGATCGGCGGGCTAATGAGCAGTTCTTC. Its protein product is CATSRDRRANEQFF.